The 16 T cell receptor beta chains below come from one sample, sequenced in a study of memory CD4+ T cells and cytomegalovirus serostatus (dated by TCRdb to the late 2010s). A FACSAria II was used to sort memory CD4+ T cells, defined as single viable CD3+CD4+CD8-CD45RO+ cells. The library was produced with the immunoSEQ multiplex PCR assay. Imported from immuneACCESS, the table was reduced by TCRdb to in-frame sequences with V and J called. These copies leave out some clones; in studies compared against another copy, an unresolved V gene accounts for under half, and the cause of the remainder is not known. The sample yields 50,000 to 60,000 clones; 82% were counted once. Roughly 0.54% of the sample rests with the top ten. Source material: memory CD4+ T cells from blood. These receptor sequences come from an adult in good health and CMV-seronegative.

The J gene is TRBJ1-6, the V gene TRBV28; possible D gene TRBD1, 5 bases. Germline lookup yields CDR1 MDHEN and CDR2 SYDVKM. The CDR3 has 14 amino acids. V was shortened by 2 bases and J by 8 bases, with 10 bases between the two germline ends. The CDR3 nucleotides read TGTGCCAGCAGTTTAGGAGGGGTGGATTCACCCCTCCACTTT. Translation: CASSLGGVDSPLHF.

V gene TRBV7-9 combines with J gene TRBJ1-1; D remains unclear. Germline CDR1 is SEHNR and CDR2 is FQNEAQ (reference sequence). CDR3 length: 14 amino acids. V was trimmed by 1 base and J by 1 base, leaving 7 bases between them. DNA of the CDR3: TGTGCCAGCAGCTTAGAGAACCCGAACACTGAAGCTTTCTTT. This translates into CASSLENPNTEAFF.

CDR3 amino acids: CATTSSGQENYGYTF. The CDR3, as DNA: TGTGCCACCACCTCGTCGGGACAGGAGAACTATGGCTACACCTTC. V usage is TRBV15 and J usage is TRBJ1-2; TRBD1 matches at 8 bases. This CDR3 spans 15 amino acids. CDR1 and CDR2 (germline): LNHNV, YYDKDF (reference sequence). J lost 2 bases, V lost 7 bases, and 9 bases had no gene match.

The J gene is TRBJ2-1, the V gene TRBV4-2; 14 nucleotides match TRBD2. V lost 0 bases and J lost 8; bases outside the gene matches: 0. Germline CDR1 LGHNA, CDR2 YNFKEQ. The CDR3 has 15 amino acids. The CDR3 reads CASSQEGLAGDEQFF. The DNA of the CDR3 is TGTGCCAGCAGCCAAGAGGGACTAGCGGGGGATGAGCAGTTCTTC.

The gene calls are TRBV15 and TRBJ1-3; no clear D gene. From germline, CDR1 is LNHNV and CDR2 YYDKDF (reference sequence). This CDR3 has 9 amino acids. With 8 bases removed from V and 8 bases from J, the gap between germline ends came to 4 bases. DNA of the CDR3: TGTGCCACCGGGTACACCATATATTTT. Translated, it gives CATGYTIYF.

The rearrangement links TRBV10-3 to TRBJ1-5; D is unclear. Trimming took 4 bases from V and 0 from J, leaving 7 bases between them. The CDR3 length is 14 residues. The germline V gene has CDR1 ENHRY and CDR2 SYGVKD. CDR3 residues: CAISAQTSNQPQHF. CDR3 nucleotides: TGTGCCATCAGTGCCCAGACTAGCAATCAGCCCCAGCATTTT.

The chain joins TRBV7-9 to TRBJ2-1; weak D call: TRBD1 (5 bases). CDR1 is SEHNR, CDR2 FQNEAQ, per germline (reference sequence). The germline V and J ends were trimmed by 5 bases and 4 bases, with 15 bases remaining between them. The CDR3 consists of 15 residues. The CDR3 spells CASSPVTGSYNEQFF. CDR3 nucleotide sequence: TGTGCCAGCAGCCCGGTAACAGGCTCATACAATGAGCAGTTCTTC.

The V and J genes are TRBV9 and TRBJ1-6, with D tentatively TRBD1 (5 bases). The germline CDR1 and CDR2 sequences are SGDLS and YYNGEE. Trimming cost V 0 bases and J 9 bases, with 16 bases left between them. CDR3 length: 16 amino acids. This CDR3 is CASSVVDGGVGSPLHF. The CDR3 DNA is TGTGCCAGCAGCGTAGTAGATGGGGGAGTTGGTTCACCCCTCCACTTT.

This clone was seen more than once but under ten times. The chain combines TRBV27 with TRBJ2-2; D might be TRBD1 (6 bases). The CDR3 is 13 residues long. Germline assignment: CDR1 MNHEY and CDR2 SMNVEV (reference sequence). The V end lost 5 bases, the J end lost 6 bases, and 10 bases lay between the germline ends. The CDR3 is CASSRTVAGELFF. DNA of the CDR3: TGTGCCAGCAGTAGGACAGTGGCCGGGGAGCTGTTTTTT.

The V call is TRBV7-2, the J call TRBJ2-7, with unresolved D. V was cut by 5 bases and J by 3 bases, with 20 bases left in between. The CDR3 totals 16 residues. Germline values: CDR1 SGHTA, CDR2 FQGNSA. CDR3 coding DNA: TGTGCCAGCAGCCCGAGCCGCCGCTCTGACGGCTACGAGCAGTACTTC. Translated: CASSPSRRSDGYEQYF.

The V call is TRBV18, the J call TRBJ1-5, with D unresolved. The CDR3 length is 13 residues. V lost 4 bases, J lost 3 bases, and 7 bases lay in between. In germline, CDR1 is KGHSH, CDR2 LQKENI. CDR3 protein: CASSQGLNQPQHF. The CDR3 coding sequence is TGTGCCAGCTCACAAGGCCTCAATCAGCCCCAGCATTTT.

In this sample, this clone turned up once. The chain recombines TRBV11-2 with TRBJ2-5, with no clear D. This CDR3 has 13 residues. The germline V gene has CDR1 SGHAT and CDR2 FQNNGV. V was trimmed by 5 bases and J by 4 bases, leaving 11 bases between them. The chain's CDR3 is CASSPNRGETQYF. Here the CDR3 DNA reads TGTGCCAGCAGCCCAAATAGAGGAGAGACCCAGTACTTC.

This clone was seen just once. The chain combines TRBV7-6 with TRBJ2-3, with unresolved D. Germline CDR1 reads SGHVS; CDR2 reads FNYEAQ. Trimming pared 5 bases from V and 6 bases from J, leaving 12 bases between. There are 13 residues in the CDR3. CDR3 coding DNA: TGTGCCAGCAGCCCCGATAGTTTGGATACGCAGTATTTT. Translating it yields CASSPDSLDTQYF.

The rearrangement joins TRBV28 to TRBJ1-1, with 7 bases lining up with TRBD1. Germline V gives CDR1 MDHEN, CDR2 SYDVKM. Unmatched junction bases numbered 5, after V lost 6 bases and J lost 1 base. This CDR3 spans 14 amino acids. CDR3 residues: CASSRTGENTEAFF. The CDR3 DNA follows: TGTGCCAGCAGCCGTACAGGGGAGAACACTGAAGCTTTCTTT.

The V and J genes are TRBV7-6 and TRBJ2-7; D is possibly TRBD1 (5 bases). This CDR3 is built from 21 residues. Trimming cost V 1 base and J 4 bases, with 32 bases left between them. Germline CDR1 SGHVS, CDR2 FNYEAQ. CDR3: CASSLVQVVGGSQGNVYEQYF. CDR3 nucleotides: TGTGCCAGCAGCTTAGTACAAGTTGTGGGCGGATCGCAGGGTAATGTATACGAGCAGTACTTC.

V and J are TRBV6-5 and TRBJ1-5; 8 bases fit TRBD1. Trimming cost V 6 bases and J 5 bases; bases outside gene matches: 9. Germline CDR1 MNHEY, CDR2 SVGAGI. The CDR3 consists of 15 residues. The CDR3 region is CASRPDRGPHQPQHF. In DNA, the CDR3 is TGTGCCAGCAGGCCAGACAGGGGACCCCATCAGCCCCAGCATTTT.